These T cell receptor beta chains were read from a single sample in a study of shared clonotypes between healthy human individuals. The repertoire was sequenced with immunoSEQ multiplex PCR; TCRdb's copy has only in-frame clones and lacks some. The sample consists of about 2.4 million clones, roughly nine tenths of them appearing once. Sequences were obtained from naive CD4+ T cells sorted from blood. These receptors were collected from a man between 18 and 35 years old in good health. Each CDR3 is given without its conserved first and last residue. The order of the fields is J gene, V gene, CDR3 protein.

>TRBJ2-7|TRBV5-6
ASSTGPGNYEQY
>TRBJ2-3|TRBV25-1
ASSEPRLAGTSTDTQY
>TRBJ1-2|TRBV5-6
ASSSGTGGQSPHGYT
>TRBJ2-7|TRBV6-1
ASRPGTGVLGQY
>TRBJ2-7|TRBV5-1
ASSLGSDYEQY
>TRBJ2-3|TRBV5-4
ASSFSSGSMRTDTQY
>TRBJ2-1|TRBV6-5
ALGGPPGNEQF
>TRBJ2-3|TRBV5-1
ASMDSSSTDTQY
>TRBJ2-5|TRBV10-3
AISEARRAETQY
>TRBJ2-5|TRBV7-9
ASSRQETQY
>TRBJ1-1|TRBV15
ATSSLRGTEAF
>TRBJ2-7|TRBV10-1
ASSEGRAYEQY
>TRBJ1-1|TRBV11-2
ASSRQGLNTEAF
>TRBJ2-2|TRBV7-3
ASSSPGPTNTGELF
>TRBJ1-5|TRBV19
ASSILRGQSNQPQH
>TRBJ1-2|TRBV28
ASSLSVWHGYT
>TRBJ2-7|TRBV5-1
ASRRTGGYEQY
>TRBJ1-6|TRBV7-9
ASTTIQGGDSPLH
>TRBJ2-4|TRBV7-2
ASSLTGDIQY
>TRBJ2-3|TRBV15
ATSRGRTGGPDTQY
>TRBJ1-4|TRBV4-3
ASSQVVLTNEKLF
>TRBJ2-5|TRBV11-2
ASSLFVGVVGETQY
>TRBJ1-3|TRBV30
ASQVAPGASPGNTIY
>TRBJ1-1|TRBV5-6
ASSPGPIWTEAF
>TRBJ2-7|TRBV7-8
ASSIQATTYEQY
>TRBJ2-1|TRBV6-1
ASSAGLAGGVEQF
>TRBJ2-5|TRBV18
ASSPPGHPAETQY
>TRBJ1-2|TRBV10-2
ASTSSGGGGYT
>TRBJ2-6|TRBV19
ASSNPSGQGDSGANVLT
>TRBJ1-1|TRBV7-9
ASSLAVTGGEAF
>TRBJ2-2|TRBV7-9
ASSFGDRGTGELF
>TRBJ1-1|TRBV7-8
ASSLISGNTEAF
>TRBJ2-5|TRBV13
ASSLTGQGIQETQY
>TRBJ2-2|TRBV18
ASSPLEVAGVAGELF
>TRBJ2-1|TRBV11-2
ASSFPGGLAGLDEQF
>TRBJ2-6|TRBV5-1
ASSLSGSSGANVLT
>TRBJ1-5|TRBV28
ASSLYSGLGSNQPQH
>TRBJ2-2|TRBV29-1
SVESDRGTGELF
>TRBJ1-2|TRBV6-7
ASSKGPRDREFYGYT
>TRBJ2-7|TRBV5-1
ASSPRTSGTTYEQY
>TRBJ1-3|TRBV6-4
ASTTERSGNTIY
>TRBJ1-1|TRBV2
ASGFTLNTEAF
>TRBJ2-7|TRBV30
ASNRDSPYEQY
>TRBJ2-5|TRBV29-1
SVEHSLLETQY
>TRBJ2-3|TRBV5-4
ASSLAGGRDTQY
>TRBJ2-1|TRBV19
ASSRVNNEQF
>TRBJ2-4|TRBV7-2
ASSLPGQGDWQAKNIQY
>TRBJ2-1|TRBV19
ASSKSGRSYNEQF
>TRBJ2-1|TRBV7-8
ASSFGRVSSYNEQF
>TRBJ2-3|TRBV7-2
ASSFVSHTSTDTQY
>TRBJ1-2|TRBV4-1
ASSQDAGVNYGYT
>TRBJ2-2|TRBV6-5
ASSYLTTGELF
>TRBJ2-2|TRBV19
ASTPSPGSAGELF
>TRBJ2-7|TRBV18
ASSPGPGSEQY